This is a list of T cell receptor beta chains from one sample in a study of cytomegalovirus exposure and HLA in healthy donors. Some clones are missing from TCRdb's copy, which holds only in-frame ones; the method was immunoSEQ multiplex PCR. The sample lists 100,000 or so clones, around 73% occurring once. What was sequenced was PBMCs. The origin of the receptors is a man aged 30-40 years in good health and CMV-seronegative. The CDR3 runs from the conserved cysteine through the conserved F or W. Each record gives: V gene, clone size, D gene, J gene, CDR3 protein, CDR3 DNA. A D gene is named only where the DNA matches it firmly. The size entry is marked missing in some rows and otherwise reads once, few, many or a size class.

V: TRBV15; size: .; D: TRBD2; J: TRBJ2-1; CDR3: CATSSGSSGGYNEQFF; DNA: TGTGCCACCAGCAGTGGATCTAGCGGGGGGTACAATGAGCAGTTCTTC
V: TRBV18; size: .; D: TRBD2; J: TRBJ2-1; CDR3: CASSPQSGRAVRNEQFF; DNA: TGTGCCAGCTCACCACAAAGCGGGAGGGCGGTGCGAAATGAGCAGTTCTTC
V: TRBV6-6; size: few; D: .; J: TRBJ1-5; CDR3: CASSYSTRGGNQPQHF; DNA: TGTGCCAGCAGTTACTCGACCCGGGGAGGCAATCAGCCCCAGCATTTT
V: TRBV30; size: few; D: TRBD1; J: TRBJ1-5; CDR3: CAWSLRDRQSSPQHF; DNA: TGTGCCTGGAGTCTCCGGGACAGACAATCGTCGCCCCAGCATTTT
V: TRBV11-2; size: few; D: .; J: TRBJ2-2; CDR3: CASSSPLGQFTGELFF; DNA: TGTGCCAGCAGCTCCCCGTTAGGACAGTTCACCGGGGAGCTGTTTTTT
V: TRBV28; size: .; D: TRBD1; J: TRBJ2-3; CDR3: CASSSEGASTDTQYF; DNA: TGTGCCAGCAGTTCAGAGGGGGCGAGCACAGATACGCAGTATTTT
V: TRBV6-1; size: .; D: TRBD2; J: TRBJ2-2; CDR3: CASSELAGGRGELFF; DNA: TGTGCCAGCAGTGAACTCGCGGGGGGACGCGGGGAGCTGTTTTTT
V: TRBV11-2; size: .; D: TRBD1; J: TRBJ1-2; CDR3: CASSLEETGWGYTF; DNA: TGTGCCAGCAGCTTAGAGGAGACAGGGTGGGGCTACACCTTC
V: TRBV5-1; size: .; D: TRBD1; J: TRBJ1-2; CDR3: CASSLVRTGNLGYTF; DNA: TGCGCCAGCAGCTTGGTAAGGACAGGGAATCTTGGCTACACCTTC
V: TRBV10-3; size: .; D: .; J: TRBJ2-7; CDR3: CAISESMEWGRQYF; DNA: TGTGCCATCAGTGAGTCGATGGAATGGGGCAGGCAGTACTTC
V: TRBV6-6; size: .; D: .; J: TRBJ1-5; CDR3: CASSLISNQPQHF; DNA: TGTGCCAGCAGTCTTATTAGCAATCAGCCCCAGCATTTT
V: TRBV27; size: .; D: TRBD2; J: TRBJ2-5; CDR3: CASTSSGLQETQYF; DNA: TGTGCCAGCACCTCTAGCGGGCTTCAAGAGACCCAGTACTTC
V: TRBV13; size: .; D: .; J: TRBJ2-5; CDR3: CASSHNQGWAETQYF; DNA: TGTGCCAGCAGCCATAATCAGGGGTGGGCAGAGACCCAGTACTTC
V: TRBV28; size: .; D: .; J: TRBJ2-7; CDR3: CASSLVQSGVEQYF; DNA: TGTGCCAGCAGTTTAGTTCAATCCGGGGTCGAGCAGTACTTC
V: TRBV15; size: .; D: TRBD1; J: TRBJ1-3; CDR3: CATSIEGAIGNTIYF; DNA: TGTGCCACCAGCATCGAGGGGGCTATAGGAAACACCATATATTTT
V: TRBV6-5; size: .; D: .; J: TRBJ2-3; CDR3: CASSSLLASDTQYF; DNA: TGTGCCAGCAGCTCCCTCCTAGCCTCAGATACGCAGTATTTT
V: TRBV7-8; size: .; D: .; J: TRBJ2-2; CDR3: CASSLDRRVEELFF; DNA: TGTGCCAGCAGCTTAGACCGCAGGGTAGAGGAGCTGTTTTTT
V: TRBV10-3; size: .; D: .; J: TRBJ1-1; CDR3: CAISDEGRSTEAFF; DNA: TGTGCCATCAGTGATGAGGGGAGGAGCACTGAAGCTTTCTTT
V: TRBV7-6; size: .; D: TRBD1; J: TRBJ2-2; CDR3: CASSIGQGTGELFF; DNA: TGTGCCAGCAGCATTGGACAGGGCACCGGGGAGCTGTTTTTT
V: TRBV5-4; size: .; D: .; J: TRBJ2-3; CDR3: CASSPEQGTDTQYF; DNA: TGTGCCAGCTCCCCCGAACAGGGCACAGATACGCAGTATTTT
V: TRBV5-4; size: few; D: TRBD2; J: TRBJ2-1; CDR3: CASSLGAGGANNEQFF; DNA: TGTGCCAGCAGCTTGGGAGCGGGGGGGGCAAACAATGAGCAGTTCTTC
V: TRBV5-4; size: .; D: TRBD1; J: TRBJ2-3; CDR3: CASSSQGISTDTQYF; DNA: TGTGCCAGCAGCTCACAGGGGATCAGCACAGATACGCAGTATTTT
V: TRBV6-5; size: .; D: .; J: TRBJ1-1; CDR3: CATGGTANTEAFF; DNA: TGTGCCACCGGGGGGACTGCGAACACTGAAGCTTTCTTT
V: TRBV27; size: .; D: TRBD1; J: TRBJ1-1; CDR3: CASSSRQGFTEAFF; DNA: TGTGCCAGCAGTAGCAGACAGGGTTTTACTGAAGCTTTCTTT
V: TRBV9; size: once; D: TRBD1; J: TRBJ2-1; CDR3: CASSVEWGTGGRNEQFF; DNA: TGTGCCAGCAGCGTAGAGTGGGGGACAGGGGGCCGCAATGAGCAGTTCTTC
V: TRBV5-1; size: .; D: TRBD1; J: TRBJ1-1; CDR3: CASSLVYAGTGPSSKNTEAFF; DNA: TGCGCCAGCAGCTTGGTATACGCAGGGACAGGGCCTTCTTCGAAAAACACTGAAGCTTTCTTT
V: TRBV4-1; size: .; D: .; J: TRBJ2-1; CDR3: CASSQLRGYEQFF; DNA: TGCGCCAGCAGCCAGCTCAGGGGCTATGAGCAGTTCTTC
V: TRBV10-1; size: .; D: .; J: TRBJ2-1; CDR3: CASSRSYNEQFF; DNA: TGCGCCAGCAGCCGGTCCTACAATGAGCAGTTCTTC
V: TRBV30; size: .; D: .; J: TRBJ1-3; CDR3: CAFWAGNTIYF; DNA: TGTGCCTTCTGGGCCGGAAACACCATATATTTT
V: TRBV5-5; size: few; D: .; J: TRBJ1-2; CDR3: CASSAQGNYGYTF; DNA: TGTGCCAGCAGCGCCCAGGGGAACTATGGCTACACCTTC
V: TRBV7-2; size: .; D: TRBD2; J: TRBJ2-7; CDR3: CASKRTSGGAWEQYF; DNA: TGTGCCAGCAAAAGGACTAGCGGGGGGGCATGGGAGCAGTACTTC
V: TRBV5-4; size: .; D: TRBD2; J: TRBJ2-1; CDR3: CASSPPGTSVSYNEQFF; DNA: TGTGCCAGCAGCCCTCCCGGGACTAGCGTTTCCTACAATGAGCAGTTCTTC
V: TRBV5-8; size: once; D: .; J: TRBJ2-5; CDR3: CASSLAVGQETQYF; DNA: TGTGCCAGCAGCTTAGCGGTAGGGCAAGAGACCCAGTACTTC
V: TRBV10-3; size: .; D: TRBD1; J: TRBJ1-2; CDR3: CAISESQGVIYGYTF; DNA: TGTGCCATCAGTGAGTCACAGGGGGTAATCTATGGCTACACCTTC
V: TRBV9; size: few; D: .; J: TRBJ1-4; CDR3: CASSVAGGRNNEKLFF; DNA: TGTGCCAGCAGCGTAGCTGGGGGCAGAAATAATGAAAAACTGTTTTTT
V: TRBV6-1; size: .; D: TRBD2; J: TRBJ2-1; CDR3: CASGGLASYNEQFF; DNA: TGTGCCAGCGGGGGACTAGCGTCTTACAATGAGCAGTTCTTC
V: TRBV11-2; size: .; D: TRBD1; J: TRBJ1-2; CDR3: CASSFAGTDFYGYTF; DNA: TGTGCCAGCAGCTTCGCCGGGACAGACTTCTATGGCTACACCTTC
V: TRBV27; size: once; D: .; J: TRBJ2-1; CDR3: CASSWEQGFGYEQFF; DNA: TGTGCCAGCAGTTGGGAACAGGGATTTGGCTATGAGCAGTTCTTC
V: TRBV5-1; size: .; D: TRBD2; J: TRBJ2-2; CDR3: CASSLAGTSENTGELFF; DNA: TGCGCCAGCAGCTTGGCTGGGACTAGCGAGAACACCGGGGAGCTGTTTTTT
V: TRBV7-6; size: .; D: .; J: TRBJ1-5; CDR3: CASSLERNSNQPQHF; DNA: TGTGCCAGCAGCTTAGAGCGGAATAGCAATCAGCCCCAGCATTTT
V: TRBV5-1; size: .; D: .; J: TRBJ2-7; CDR3: CASSQDSSYEQYF; DNA: TGCGCCAGCAGCCAGGACAGCTCCTACGAGCAGTACTTC
V: TRBV5-6; size: .; D: TRBD1; J: TRBJ1-4; CDR3: CASSPKRGQGNEKLFF; DNA: TGTGCCAGCAGCCCCAAGAGGGGACAGGGGAATGAAAAACTGTTTTTT
V: TRBV7-9; size: .; D: .; J: TRBJ1-2; CDR3: CASSPWEGVTLGYTF; DNA: TGTGCCAGCAGCCCCTGGGAGGGGGTGACGCTGGGCTACACCTTC
V: TRBV7-6; size: .; D: TRBD2; J: TRBJ2-1; CDR3: CASSLASGGSPYNEQFF; DNA: TGTGCCAGCAGCTTAGCTAGCGGGGGAAGCCCTTACAATGAGCAGTTCTTC
V: TRBV4-1; size: .; D: .; J: TRBJ2-3; CDR3: CASNSPYTDTQYF; DNA: TGCGCCAGTAATTCCCCGTACACAGATACGCAGTATTTT
V: TRBV5-1; size: .; D: .; J: TRBJ2-5; CDR3: CASSLGSQGKRQETQYF; DNA: TGCGCCAGCAGCTTGGGGTCGCAGGGGAAGCGCCAAGAGACCCAGTACTTC
V: TRBV15; size: .; D: .; J: TRBJ2-1; CDR3: CATSRVGQINEQFF; DNA: TGTGCCACCAGCAGAGTCGGACAGATCAATGAGCAGTTCTTC
V: TRBV5-1; size: .; D: .; J: TRBJ2-3; CDR3: CASKDSKTVGTDTQYF; DNA: TGCGCCAGCAAGGACAGCAAGACCGTAGGCACAGATACGCAGTATTTT
V: TRBV5-1; size: .; D: .; J: TRBJ1-1; CDR3: CASSLAGPGQLNTEAFF; DNA: TGCGCCAGCAGCTTGGCCGGACCGGGACAACTGAACACTGAAGCTTTCTTT
V: TRBV4-1; size: once; D: TRBD1; J: TRBJ2-1; CDR3: CASSHPLGTGSDEQFF; DNA: TGCGCCAGCAGCCATCCCCTCGGGACAGGGAGCGATGAGCAGTTCTTC